The 29 T cell receptor beta chains reported below all come from one sample, sequenced in a study of technical replicates of blood from several donors. Profiling relied on immunoSEQ multiplex PCR, and the TCRdb table lists in-frame clones only, not all of them. The sample lists fewer than 60,000 clones; 90% to 95% were seen once. Sequencing was carried out using PBMCs. The receptors stem from a human donor in good health. Some clones in this sample may be carry-over from other donors' samples.

The chain employs TRBV5-1 and TRBJ2-3; perhaps TRBD1 as D (5 bases). In germline, CDR1 is SGHRS, CDR2 YFSETQ. Trimming took 2 bases from V and 6 from J, leaving 16 bases between them. The CDR3 runs 15 residues. CDR3: CASSFSSRAGDTQYF. The CDR3 DNA reads as TGCGCCAGCAGCTTTTCCAGCCGGGCAGGGGATACGCAGTATTTT.

The chain combines TRBV9 with TRBJ2-1, with 7 bases identical to TRBD1. Germline values: CDR1 SGDLS, CDR2 YYNGEE. The CDR3 has 15 amino acids. The V and J ends lost 0 bases and 2 bases, in that order; junction bases with no gene match: 2. In DNA form, the CDR3 reads TGTGCCAGCAGCGTAGATGGACAGGCCTACAATGAGCAGTTCTTC. Residues: CASSVDGQAYNEQFF. The full variable domain, completed using reference TRBV9 and TRBJ2-1, is DSGVTQTPKHLITATGQRVTLRCSPRSGDLSVYWYQQSLDQGLQFLIQYYNGEERAKGNILERFSAQQFPDLHSELNLSSLELGDSALYFCASSVDGQAYNEQFFGPGTRLTVL.

This chain links TRBV20-1 with TRBJ2-5; no clear D. The CDR3 contains 11 residues. V was cut by 4 bases and J by 3 bases, with 6 bases left in between. The germline V gene has CDR1 DFQATT and CDR2 SNEGSKA (reference sequence). CDR3 in amino acids: CSAIPKETQYF. The DNA of the CDR3 is TGCAGTGCTATCCCAAAAGAGACCCAGTACTTC.

V gene TRBV29-1 combines with J gene TRBJ2-3, with 7 bases identical to TRBD1. V lost 8 bases and J lost 2; bases outside the gene matches: 16. From germline, CDR1 is SQVTM and CDR2 ANQGSEA. This CDR3 contains 16 residues. CDR3 amino acids: CSFLGGLSFNTDTQYF. In nucleotides, the CDR3 is TGCAGCTTCTTAGGGGGCTTGTCCTTCAACACAGATACGCAGTATTTT.

The chain links TRBV7-3 to TRBJ1-1, with 8 bases identical to TRBD1. The CDR3 is made up of 14 amino acids. Losses at the gene ends were 4 bases for V and 7 bases for J; bases not matched to a gene: 8. Germline CDR1 SGHTA, CDR2 FQGTGA. In DNA, the CDR3 is TGTGCCAGCAGCTCCTCCTTTACAGGGGGTGAAGCTTTCTTT. It encodes CASSSSFTGGEAFF.

The rearrangement joins TRBV5-4 to TRBJ1-6; 8 nucleotides agree with TRBD1. The germline V gene encodes CDR1 SGHNT and CDR2 YYREEE (reference sequence). The CDR3 extends over 15 amino acids. V was clipped by 2 bases and J by 10 bases; unmatched bases: 8. CDR3 sequence: CASSFMDRVGSPLHF. As DNA, the CDR3 is TGTGCCAGCAGCTTTATGGACAGGGTCGGCTCACCCCTCCACTTT.

The chain joins TRBV6-5 to TRBJ2-3, with D tentatively TRBD1 (5 bases). In germline, CDR1 is MNHEY, CDR2 SVGAGI. The CDR3 is 13 amino acids. V lost 6 bases and J 3 bases, leaving 10 bases between the germline ends. CDR3 sequence (DNA): TGTGCCAGCAGGTCTCCAGGGACAGATACGCAGTATTTT. Its translation is CASRSPGTDTQYF.

The rearrangement joins TRBV30 to TRBJ2-1; 11 nucleotides match TRBD2. The CDR3 has 13 residues. The V segment lost 8 bases and the J segment 10 bases; nucleotides outside the gene matches: 10. Germline CDR1 GTSNPN, CDR2 SVGIG (reference sequence). The CDR3 loop is CAVLAGGEREQFF. In DNA, the CDR3 is TGTGCCGTATTAGCGGGGGGGGAAAGAGAGCAGTTCTTC. The full variable domain, in which reference TRBV30 and TRBJ2-1 provide the parts outside the CDR3, is SQTIHQWPATLVQPVGSPLSLECTVEGTSNPNLYWYRQAAGRGLQLLFYSVGIGQISSEVPQNLSASRPQDRQFILSSKKLLLSDSGFYLCAVLAGGEREQFFGPGTRLTVL.

J is TRBJ2-7 and V is TRBV7-3, with 11 bases matching TRBD2. The trim removed 2 bases at V and 6 bases at J, leaving 3 bases unmatched. In germline, CDR1 is SGHTA, CDR2 FQGTGA. The CDR3 contains 14 residues. In DNA form, the CDR3 reads TGTGCCAGCAGCTTAGGGACTAGCGGTTCCGAGCAGTACTTC. Encoded protein: CASSLGTSGSEQYF.

The chain joins TRBV27 to TRBJ2-3; tentative D call: TRBD2 (6 bases). CDR3 length equals 13 residues. Germline V gene data show CDR1 as MNHEY and CDR2 as SMNVEV (reference sequence). The V and J ends lost 8 bases and 0 bases respectively, with 9 bases between them. The CDR3 here is CASWGLSTDTQYF. For the CDR3, the DNA is TGTGCCAGCTGGGGACTGAGCACAGATACGCAGTATTTT.

The chain employs TRBV13 and TRBJ1-2; D is unresolved. CDR1 and CDR2 (germline): PRHDT, FYEKMQ (reference sequence). The CDR3 runs 13 residues. V was shortened by 5 bases and J by 1 base, with 8 bases between the two germline ends. The CDR3, as DNA: TGTGCCAGCAGCCAAGCTTATAACTATGGCTACACCTTC. It is translated as CASSQAYNYGYTF. The full variable domain, its missing parts supplied by reference TRBV13 and TRBJ1-2, is AAGVIQSPRHLIKEKRETATLKCYPIPRHDTVYWYQQGPGQDPQFLISFYEKMQSDKGSIPDRFSAQQFSDYHSELNMSSLELGDSALYFCASSQAYNYGYTFGSGTRLTVV.

The V call is TRBV7-6, the J call TRBJ2-1, with unresolved D. Germline CDR1 is SGHVS and CDR2 is FNYEAQ. The CDR3 contains 15 residues. Trimming left V 5 bases short and J 0 bases short, with 11 bases between. The CDR3 loop is CASSPATVSYNEQFF. The CDR3, as DNA: TGTGCCAGCAGCCCTGCTACAGTCTCCTACAATGAGCAGTTCTTC.

This chain connects TRBV5-4 to TRBJ2-1; 9 bases are a match to TRBD1. Germline CDR1 is SGHNT and CDR2 is YYREEE (reference sequence). The trim removed 4 bases at V and 6 bases at J, leaving 8 bases unmatched. The CDR3 is 15 amino acids. CDR3 sequence reads: CASSHRGLWGNEQFF. The CDR3 DNA sequence: TGTGCCAGCAGCCACAGGGGGCTTTGGGGCAATGAGCAGTTCTTC.

This chain links TRBV7-8 with TRBJ2-2; no clear D. Germline V lookup: CDR1 SGHVS, CDR2 FQNEAQ. The V end lost 3 bases, the J end lost 6 bases, and 8 bases lay between the germline ends. The CDR3 loop spans 13 amino acids. CDR3 loop: CASSLRLSGELFF. CDR3 nucleotides: TGTGCCAGCAGCTTGAGACTGTCCGGGGAGCTGTTTTTT.

The chain links TRBV4-3 to TRBJ2-6; D is perhaps TRBD2 (6 bases). V lost 4 bases and J 4 bases, leaving 11 bases between the germline ends. Germline V lookup: CDR1 LGHNA, CDR2 YSLEER. The CDR3 length is 15 residues. The CDR3, as DNA: TGCGCCAGCAGCCTCGGGGAGGCGGGGGCCAACGTCCTGACTTTC. Residues: CASSLGEAGANVLTF.

The chain has TRBV30 and TRBJ2-5; D is unresolved. V dropped 0 bases and J dropped 6 bases, with 5 bases sitting between them. The CDR3 length is 11 residues. Germline loops: CDR1 GTSNPN, CDR2 SVGIG (reference sequence). CDR3 region: CAWSVSQTQYF. CDR3 in DNA: TGTGCCTGGAGTGTTTCTCAGACCCAGTACTTC. The variable domain in full, completed from reference TRBV30 and TRBJ2-5, reads SQTIHQWPATLVQPVGSPLSLECTVEGTSNPNLYWYRQAAGRGLQLLFYSVGIGQISSEVPQNLSASRPQDRQFILSSKKLLLSDSGFYLCAWSVSQTQYFGPGTRLLVL.

The V gene is TRBV7-9, the J gene TRBJ2-7, with D perhaps TRBD1 (6 bases). Germline V CDR1 and CDR2: SEHNR, FQNEAQ (reference sequence). This CDR3 has 13 residues. Trimming pared 4 bases from V and 5 bases from J, leaving 12 bases between. As DNA, the CDR3 is TGTGCCAGCAGCTCCGCCGGACAGAACGAGCAGTACTTC. Translation: CASSSAGQNEQYF.

This chain uses TRBV18 with TRBJ2-3; 10 bases fit TRBD2. Germline V gene data show CDR1 as KGHSH and CDR2 as LQKENI. The CDR3 length is 15 residues. V was pared by 3 bases and J by 5 bases, with 5 bases of the junction left unmatched. The CDR3: CASSPLAGVGDTQYF. DNA for the CDR3: TGTGCCAGCTCACCCCTAGCGGGAGTGGGAGATACGCAGTATTTT.

This clone was seen once. The V gene is TRBV29-1, the J gene TRBJ2-7, with TRBD1 identical over 7 bases. Germline V CDR1 and CDR2: SQVTM, ANQGSEA. This CDR3 comprises 15 residues. The V gene end was trimmed by 4 bases and the J gene end by 3 bases; junction bases not matched to a gene: 12. CDR3 DNA sequence: TGCAGCGTTGTTTGGCCGGGGACAGTAAGCTACGAGCAGTACTTC. Translation: CSVVWPGTVSYEQYF.

The gene calls are TRBV4-2 and TRBJ2-1, with unresolved D. From germline, CDR1 is LGHNA and CDR2 YNFKEQ. There are 15 residues in the CDR3. V was pared by 3 bases and J by 3 bases, with 12 bases between. The CDR3 nucleotides read TGTGCCAGCAGCCAGGTCCAGGAAAGCTACAATGAGCAGTTCTTC. As protein: CASSQVQESYNEQFF.

J is TRBJ1-1 and V is TRBV5-1, with TRBD1 identical over 7 bases. This CDR3 is 13 amino acids long. CDR1 SGHRS and CDR2 YFSETQ come from the germline V gene. V gave up 9 bases and J gave up 4 bases; unmatched junction bases: 9. CDR3 nucleotide sequence: TGCGCCACGGCGACAGGGCTCAGCACTGAAGCTTTCTTT. It translates to CATATGLSTEAFF.

This chain joins TRBV4-1 and TRBJ1-2; 9 bases map to TRBD1. This CDR3 has 17 residues. CDR1 is MGHRA and CDR2 is YSYEKL in the germline V gene. The ends lost 7 bases at V and 4 bases at J; junction bases unmatched: 16. Here the CDR3 DNA reads TGCGCCAGCACCAACCCGGACAGGGGCCAACTAGGCTATGGCTACACCTTC. It specifies CASTNPDRGQLGYGYTF.

This clone is a singleton in its sample. V is TRBV7-3 and J is TRBJ1-2, with a possible D match to TRBD1 (5 bases). Germline CDR1 is SGHTA and CDR2 is FQGTGA. V was cut by 4 bases and J by 8 bases, with 14 bases left in between. CDR3 length equals 13 residues. The CDR3 nucleotides are TGTGCCAGCAGCTACCACGGGGGGAAGGGCTACACCTTC. Translation gives CASSYHGGKGYTF.

V gene TRBV27 combines with J gene TRBJ1-2; D may be TRBD1 (6 bases). The CDR3 extends over 16 amino acids. Germline values: CDR1 MNHEY, CDR2 SMNVEV (reference sequence). Trimming shortened V by 6 bases and J by 3 bases, and 20 bases separated the two germline ends. The CDR3 reads CASRQGWGIDDYGYTF. CDR3 coding DNA: TGTGCCAGCAGGCAGGGGTGGGGAATCGACGACTATGGCTACACCTTC.

The CDR3 is CASSLAGRLADSNNEQFF. CDR3 bases: TGTGCCAGCAGCTTAGCGGGCCGACTAGCGGACTCGAACAATGAGCAGTTCTTC. This sequence joins TRBV7-6 and TRBJ2-1; the match to TRBD2 covers 9 bases. V dropped 0 bases and J dropped 5; count of bases not matched to a gene: 11. Germline CDR1 reads SGHVS; CDR2 reads FNYEAQ. The CDR3 length is 18 residues.

This chain connects TRBV15 to TRBJ2-3; D gene ambiguous. Per germline, CDR1 LNHNV and CDR2 YYDKDF (reference sequence). This CDR3 is built from 14 residues. Trimming took 4 bases from V and 6 from J, leaving 14 bases between them. CDR3 coding DNA: TGTGCCACCAGCACCCAGACCCGGGTGGATACGCAGTATTTT. It specifies CATSTQTRVDTQYF.

Here the CDR3 reads CASSLAIRDQPQHF. As DNA, the CDR3 is TGTGCCAGCAGCTTGGCCATCCGGGATCAGCCCCAGCATTTT. The genes are TRBV5-5 and TRBJ1-5; the D is unclear. The length of the CDR3 is 14 residues. Germline V gene data show CDR1 as SGHKS and CDR2 as YYEKEE (reference sequence). V lost 0 bases to trimming and J lost 5 bases, with 9 bases between them.

V is TRBV28 and J is TRBJ1-1; TRBD1 agrees at 7 bases. V was clipped by 8 bases and J by 1 base; unmatched bases: 7. CDR3 length: 14 residues. CDR1 is MDHEN and CDR2 is SYDVKM in the germline V gene. The DNA of the CDR3 is TGTGCCAGCTCGGAAGGGGGCGCGAACACTGAAGCTTTCTTT. Amino acid sequence: CASSEGGANTEAFF.

This clone was observed a single time. The V and J genes are TRBV7-9 and TRBJ1-1, with TRBD1 identical over 9 bases. Germline CDR1 reads SEHNR; CDR2 reads FQNEAQ (reference sequence). This CDR3 contains 14 residues. V lost 11 bases to trimming and J lost 1 base; unmatched junction nucleotides: 8. CDR3 nucleotides: TGTGCCGGCCGACAGGGGGGGACGAACACTGAAGCTTTCTTT. Its protein is CAGRQGGTNTEAFF.